A selection of T cell receptor beta chains follows, all from one sample in a study of blood T cell repertoires in COVID-19. Method: immunoSEQ multiplex PCR; TCRdb's copy keeps in-frame clones and lacks some. The sample lists under 250,000 clones; over 65% were seen once. Sequencing used PBMCs or T cells enriched from blood (not recorded which). Receptors were obtained from a woman aged 55-69 years who had recovered from COVID-19. CDR3s include the opening cysteine and the closing phenylalanine or tryptophan. A D gene is named only where the DNA matches it firmly. Clone size is stated in some rows and not others, as once, few, many or a class when expanded.

d_call clone_size j_call v_call cdr3_aa cdr3_nt
. . TRBJ1-2 TRBV11-2 CASSLGGGDGYGYTF TGTGCCAGCAGCTTAGGGGGCGGGGACGGCTATGGCTACACCTTC
TRBD2 . TRBJ2-1 TRBV5-1 CASSVGTSGAGAYNEQFF TGCGCCAGCAGCGTCGGGACTAGCGGGGCGGGGGCCTACAATGAGCAGTTCTTC
TRBD1 . TRBJ1-2 TRBV12-3/TRBV12-4 CASSLTGRGYTF TGTGCCAGCAGTTTGACAGGGAGAGGCTACACCTTC
. . TRBJ1-5 TRBV15 CATSRDSGVRQPQHF TGTGCCACCAGCAGAGACTCAGGGGTCAGACAGCCCCAGCATTTT
. . TRBJ1-2 TRBV12-3/TRBV12-4 CASSYTTNYGYTF TGTGCCAGCAGTTACACAACTAACTATGGCTACACCTTC
TRBD1 once TRBJ2-2 TRBV5-1 CASSLAVQGKPGELFF TGCGCCAGCAGCTTGGCGGTACAGGGGAAGCCCGGGGAGCTGTTTTTT
TRBD2 . TRBJ2-1 TRBV6-1 CASSDLRLAGGFF TGTGCCAGCAGTGACCTCCGACTAGCGGGAGGTTTCTTC
. . TRBJ2-1 TRBV10-2 CASRAQTLLQGSSYNEQFF TGCGCCAGCAGGGCCCAAACCCTGTTACAGGGTTCTTCCTACAATGAGCAGTTCTTC
TRBD2 . TRBJ2-1 TRBV19 CASSIDGGKRAYNEQFF TGTGCCAGTAGTATAGACGGGGGGAAGAGGGCCTACAATGAGCAGTTCTTC
TRBD1 . TRBJ2-1 TRBV19 CASSHRGGEQFF TGTGCCAGTAGCCACAGGGGTGGTGAGCAGTTCTTC
. . TRBJ1-1 TRBV2 CASGEGWANTEAFF TGTGCCAGCGGTGAAGGTTGGGCCAACACTGAAGCTTTCTTT
TRBD1 . TRBJ1-1 TRBV19 CASSIPAGQVNTEAFF TGTGCCAGTAGTATTCCCGCTGGACAGGTCAACACTGAAGCTTTCTTT
. . TRBJ2-6 TRBV18 CASSPPRGGGSYSGANVLTF TGTGCCAGCTCACCACCGAGGGGGGGCGGCTCCTACTCTGGGGCCAACGTCCTGACTTTC
TRBD1 once TRBJ2-5 TRBV11-2 CASSLGVTGGQETQYF TGTGCCAGCAGCTTGGGAGTGACAGGGGGCCAAGAGACCCAGTACTTC
. . TRBJ1-1 TRBV19 CASSIIGGKNTEAFF TGTGCCAGTAGTATAATCGGAGGGAAGAACACTGAAGCTTTCTTT
TRBD1 medium-sized TRBJ2-5 TRBV27 CASSLSPRGQGSETQYF TGTGCCAGCAGTTTATCTCCTAGGGGACAGGGATCAGAGACCCAGTACTTC
TRBD1 . TRBJ1-5 TRBV6-4 CASSDSPFGDRGQPQHF TGTGCCAGCAGTGACTCGCCGTTTGGGGACAGGGGGCAGCCCCAGCATTTT
. . TRBJ1-6 TRBV5-1 CASSLAPGQTNSPLHF TGCGCCAGCAGCTTGGCCCCCGGACAGACTAATTCACCCCTCCACTTT
. . TRBJ2-6 TRBV5-5 CASSLILSRAGSGANVLTF TGTGCCAGCAGCTTGATTTTAAGCAGGGCCGGGTCTGGGGCCAACGTCCTGACTTTC